The rows below give T cell receptor beta chains drawn from one sample of a study of blood T cell repertoires in COVID-19. Sequencing was performed with immunoSEQ multiplex PCR; in TCRdb, only in-frame clones are kept and a portion is missing. The sample shows 95,000 or so clones, more than 70% of them seen only once. Sequencing was done on a sample of peripheral blood. The receptors stem from a human donor in a cohort sampled during active COVID-19. Both conserved end residues are part of each CDR3. D genes are given only for firm matches. Size is omitted from some rows. Given values are once, few, many or a class for expanded clones.

>TRBV4-3|TRBJ1-3|TRBD1|-
CASSQDYYRGPSRNTIYF
TGCGCCAGCAGCCAGGACTATTACAGGGGGCCATCTAGAAACACCATATATTTT
>TRBV7-7|TRBJ1-3|-|-
CASSPSAGSGNTIYF
TGTGCTAGCAGCCCCTCCGCAGGCTCTGGAAACACCATATATTTT
>TRBV4-1|TRBJ1-1|-|-
CASSRPGSEAFF
TGCGCCAGCAGCCGCCCAGGATCTGAAGCTTTCTTT
>TRBV19|TRBJ1-1|TRBD1|once
CASSTGQGRSAAFF
TGTGCCAGTAGTACCGGACAGGGGCGTTCCGCAGCTTTCTTT
>TRBV19|TRBJ1-5|-|-
CASSIGGMRNQPQHF
TGTGCCAGTAGTATAGGAGGGATGCGCAATCAGCCCCAGCATTTT
>TRBV4-3|TRBJ2-1|-|once
CASSQEPRRHSYNEQFF
TGCGCCAGCAGCCAAGAACCCAGGCGACATTCCTACAATGAGCAGTTCTTC
>TRBV11-3|TRBJ2-2|TRBD1|-
CASSLGQGDTGELFF
TGTGCCAGCAGCTTAGGACAGGGCGACACCGGGGAGCTGTTTTTT
>TRBV27|TRBJ2-7|TRBD2|once
CASSLSLAGGRRNEQYF
TGTGCCAGCAGTTTATCACTAGCGGGGGGTAGAAGGAACGAGCAGTACTTC
>TRBV25-1|TRBJ2-7|-|-
CASSRGPYEQYF
TGTGCCAGCAGTAGGGGCCCCTACGAGCAGTACTTC
>TRBV27|TRBJ2-4|TRBD2|-
CASSFTSGVAGIQYF
TGTGCCAGCAGTTTTACTAGCGGGGTAGCGGGCATTCAGTACTTC
>TRBV4-2|TRBJ1-5|-|-
CASSPRGGLNQPQHF
TGTGCCAGCAGCCCTCGGGGGGGCCTTAATCAGCCCCAGCATTTT
>TRBV4-2|TRBJ2-3|TRBD2|few
CASSPTAGGYTDTQYF
TGTGCCAGCAGCCCCACGGCGGGGGGGTACACAGATACGCAGTATTTT
>TRBV28|TRBJ1-2|TRBD1|-
CASSPGDRSYGYTF
TGTGCCAGCAGTCCCGGGGACAGGTCCTATGGCTACACCTTC
>TRBV18|TRBJ1-6|-|-
CASSPPTVNSPLHF
TGTGCCAGCTCACCACCTACAGTCAATTCACCCCTCCACTTT
>TRBV25-1|TRBJ2-5|-|-
CASSEIGPGTQYF
TGTGCCAGCAGTGAAATTGGCCCGGGGACCCAGTACTTC
>TRBV4-1|TRBJ1-4|TRBD1|-
CASSQDGTGGGNEKLFF
TGCGCCAGCAGCCAAGACGGCACAGGGGGGGGTAATGAAAAACTGTTTTTT
>TRBV29-1|TRBJ2-3|TRBD1|-
CSVEGTGSLGTDTQYF
TGCAGCGTTGAAGGGACAGGATCGCTGGGCACAGATACGCAGTATTTT
>TRBV3-1/TRBV3-2|TRBJ2-3|TRBD2|-
CASSQVGTSTSGHPDTQYF
TGTGCCAGCAGCCAAGTAGGCACCTCGACTAGCGGCCACCCAGATACGCAGTATTTT
>TRBV30|TRBJ1-6|-|-
CAWGGTWDSPLHF
TGTGCCTGGGGGGGGACATGGGATTCACCCCTCCACTTT
>TRBV7-9|TRBJ2-7|TRBD1|-
CASSYRDSSYEQYF
TGTGCCAGCAGCTACCGGGACAGCTCCTACGAGCAGTACTTC
>TRBV19|TRBJ1-2|TRBD1|-
CASSTGGQALYYGYTF
TGTGCCAGTAGTACCGGGGGACAGGCGTTATACTATGGCTACACCTTC
>TRBV9|TRBJ2-1|-|-
CASSVTGGGYNEQFF
TGTGCCAGCAGCGTGACGGGGGGCGGCTACAATGAGCAGTTCTTC
>TRBV14|TRBJ2-5|-|once
CASSQSLGLGGTQYF
TGTGCCAGCAGCCAATCTCTCGGGCTGGGGGGGACCCAGTACTTC
>TRBV7-9|TRBJ2-1|TRBD2|-
CASSYLSGGAPNEQFF
TGTGCCAGCAGCTACCTCAGCGGGGGGGCCCCCAATGAGCAGTTCTTC
>TRBV29-1|TRBJ1-3|-|-
CSAVTAADGNTIYF
TGCAGCGCCGTGACCGCGGCCGATGGAAACACCATATATTTT
>TRBV5-1|TRBJ2-7|TRBD1|-
CASSPKTGIPYEQYF
TGCGCCAGCAGCCCGAAGACAGGGATCCCCTACGAGCAGTACTTC
>TRBV19|TRBJ1-2|TRBD1|-
CASSTTGGDGYTF
TGTGCCAGTAGTACTACAGGGGGCGATGGCTACACCTTC
>TRBV29-1|TRBJ1-2|TRBD1|-
CSVPRQGVYGYTF
TGCAGCGTCCCCAGGCAGGGGGTCTATGGCTACACCTTC
>TRBV6-1|TRBJ2-5|-|-
CASSDGDGTGTQYF
TGTGCCAGCAGTGACGGGGACGGGACTGGCACCCAGTACTTC
>TRBV6-6|TRBJ2-2|-|-
CASSYSGGQLFF
TGTGCCAGCAGTTACTCAGGGGGACAGCTGTTTTTT
>TRBV11-2|TRBJ2-7|TRBD2|-
CASAGLALYEQYF
TGTGCCAGTGCTGGACTAGCGCTTTACGAGCAGTACTTC
>TRBV3-1/TRBV3-2|TRBJ1-1|-|-
CASSHRVSNTEAFF
TGTGCCAGCAGCCACCGGGTTTCGAACACTGAAGCTTTCTTT
>TRBV3-1/TRBV3-2|TRBJ1-1|-|-
CASSLVSTEAFF
TGTGCCAGCAGCCTGGTCAGCACTGAAGCTTTCTTT
>TRBV28|TRBJ1-2|-|-
CASSSFGYGYTF
TGTGCCAGCAGTTCCTTCGGCTATGGCTACACCTTC
>TRBV5-1|TRBJ1-2|-|-
CASSLAGGDYGYTF
TGCGCCAGCAGCTTGGCCGGGGGGGACTATGGCTACACCTTC
>TRBV19|TRBJ1-2|-|-
CASSIDTRTELYGYTF
TGTGCCAGTAGTATAGACACTCGGACAGAACTTTATGGCTACACCTTC
>TRBV6-1|TRBJ2-5|TRBD1|-
CASSDRGTGVAQYF
TGTGCCAGCAGTGATCGTGGGACAGGGGTGGCCCAGTACTTC
>TRBV21-1|TRBJ1-1|-|-
CASSLGRETEAFF
TGTGCCAGCAGCTTAGGGAGGGAGACTGAAGCTTTCTTT